This TCR beta chain is from a study of radiotherapy plus CTLA-4 blockade in lung cancer. Trimming took off 0 bases at V and 1 base at J, with 6 bases between the two ends. The CDR3 runs 14 residues. Germline V gene data show CDR1 as WSHSY and CDR2 as SAAADI. This clone was recorded once. Its antigen is unidentified. It was focal radiation plus CTLA-4 blockade with ipilimumab that patients with chemo-refractory metastatic non-small-cell lung cancer received. Findings and limits, study-wide: Radiotherapy plus ipilimumab was followed by expansion in blood of tumor-derived TCR clones.

The repertoire was sequenced with immunoSEQ multiplex PCR; TCRdb's copy has only in-frame clones and lacks some. The sample has about 76,000 clones; approximately 80% are singletons. The V and J genes are TRBV10-2 and TRBJ1-2; D possibly corresponds to TRBD1 (5 bases). The starting material was peripheral blood, obtained from a patient treated with radiotherapy plus ipilimumab. The clonotype originates from a human donor with non-small cell lung cancer who had stable disease on radiotherapy plus ipilimumab. CDR3 bases: TGCGCCAGCAGTGAGTCGGGGGGTAACTATGGCTACACCTTC. Its protein product is CASSESGGNYGYTF.